What follows describes a single TCR beta chain. The CDR3 is 15 amino acids. Trimming removed 3 bases from V and 8 bases from J, with 19 bases in between. The germline gives CDR1 MDHEN, CDR2 SYDVKM. This entry is derived from a study of T cell responses to AZD1222 COVID-19 vaccine. Generated by immunoSEQ multiplex PCR, the TCRdb table keeps only in-frame clones and is missing some. The data show around 150,000 clones, with roughly nine tenths seen just once and approximately 4% held by the top ten. The genes are TRBV28 and TRBJ1-2, with TRBD1 as a possible D gene (6 bases). Source: peripheral blood, taken 28 days after the second AZD1222 dose. The sequence was collected from an adult who received the AZD1222 COVID-19 vaccine. The CDR3 protein is CASSLSTGNPRGYTF. The DNA of the CDR3 is TGTGCCAGCAGTTTGTCTACAGGGAACCCCCGCGGCTACACCTTC.